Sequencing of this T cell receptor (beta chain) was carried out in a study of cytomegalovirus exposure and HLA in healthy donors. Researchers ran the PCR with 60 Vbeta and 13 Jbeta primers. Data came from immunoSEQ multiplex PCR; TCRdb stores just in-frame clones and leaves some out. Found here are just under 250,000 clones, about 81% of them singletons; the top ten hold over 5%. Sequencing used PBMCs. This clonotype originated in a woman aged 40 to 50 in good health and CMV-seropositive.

DNA of the CDR3: TGTGCCAGCAGCGTAGCTTCGACAGGCCGATACGAGCAGTACTTC. Encoded protein: CASSVASTGRYEQYF. V gene TRBV9 combines with J gene TRBJ2-7, with D maybe TRBD1 (6 bases). The CDR3 covers 15 residues. The V gene's germline CDR1 is SGDLS and CDR2 YYNGEE. Trimming stripped 0 bases from V and 4 bases from J, with 14 bases between. The full variable domain, its missing parts supplied by reference TRBV9 and TRBJ2-7, is DSGVTQTPKHLITATGQRVTLRCSPRSGDLSVYWYQQSLDQGLQFLIQYYNGEERAKGNILERFSAQQFPDLHSELNLSSLELGDSALYFCASSVASTGRYEQYFGPGTRLTVT.